Presented here are 8 T cell receptor beta chains from one specimen sequenced in a study of T-cell reconstitution after alpha-beta-depleted transplantation in children. A library of TCRbeta sequences, prepared with unique molecular identifiers, was generated. Via MiXCR, TCRdb re-called the PCR reads, giving one row per CDR3 protein. There are 70,000 to 95,000 distinct CDR3 sequences in the sample; roughly 15% occur only once, and around a fifth lies in the top ten. The sequencing used PBMCs, mostly from graft donor cells, collected 180 days after TCRalphabeta/CD19-depleted stem cell transplant. The receptors derive from a male patient aged 2 to 9 who had a stem cell transplant for acute lymphoblastic leukemia, so the T cells may come from the graft donor.

The sample holds a few counts of this clonotype. The CDR3, as DNA: TGTGCCAGCAGCTTAGAGGCAGCTATTAATCAGCCCCAGCATTTT. It encodes CASSLEAAINQPQHF. This chain joins TRBV7-8 and TRBJ1-5; no clear D. This CDR3 has 15 residues. Per germline, CDR1 SGHVS and CDR2 FQNEAQ. V gave up 1 base and J gave up 4 bases, with 11 bases separating them.

Here the CDR3 reads CSAVQGAEGYTF. The CDR3 DNA reads as TGCAGTGCTGTACAGGGGGCGGAGGGCTACACCTTC. The gene calls are TRBV20-1 and TRBJ1-2; 9 bases line up with TRBD1. The J segment lost 8 bases and the V segment lost 5 bases, leaving 6 bases of the junction unmatched. This CDR3 region has 12 residues. Germline CDR1 DFQATT, CDR2 SNEGSKA (reference sequence).

On this clonotype itself: This may come from a read error, since a much larger clone is one base off. The chain joins TRBV7-2 to TRBJ1-2; TRBD1 might be the D (5 bases). CDR3 length: 13 residues. V dropped 7 bases and J dropped 4 bases, with 13 bases sitting between them. From germline, CDR1 is SGHTA and CDR2 FQGNSA. This CDR3 is CTSTVGGGYGYTF. The CDR3 nucleotides read TGTACCAGCACCGTGGGTGGGGGCTATGGCTACACCTTC.

This clonotype was detected a few times. This chain joins TRBV27 and TRBJ1-2, with 8 bases that match TRBD1. The germline CDR1 and CDR2 sequences are MNHEY and SMNVEV (reference sequence). The CDR3 is 14 amino acids. V lost 5 bases and J lost 6; bases outside the gene matches: 8. The CDR3 loop is CASSDRATGDGYTF. DNA of the CDR3: TGTGCCAGCAGTGACAGGGCGACAGGGGATGGCTACACCTTC.

There are a few counts of this clonotype. The chain carries TRBV5-1 and TRBJ2-6, with 10 bases matching TRBD1. The germline gives CDR1 SGHRS, CDR2 YFSETQ. V lost 4 bases and J lost 2; bases outside the gene matches: 12. The CDR3 covers 19 residues. CDR3 region: CASSLSMVTGGAGANVLTF. Here the CDR3 DNA reads TGCGCCAGCAGCCTGAGTATGGTGACAGGGGGCGCTGGGGCCAACGTCCTGACTTTC.

J is TRBJ2-1 and V is TRBV12-3 or TRBV12-4; 11 positions match TRBD2. The CDR3 spans 17 residues. The junction had 9 bases not matched to a gene; V was cut back by 5 bases and J by 3 bases. The CDR3 protein is CASSVISGREVYNEQFF. In DNA form, the CDR3 reads TGTGCCAGCAGTGTAATTAGCGGGAGGGAGGTCTACAATGAGCAGTTCTTC.

This clonotype was counted many times. This rearrangement joins TRBV7-2 to TRBJ1-4, with TRBD1 identical over 8 bases. Unmatched junction bases numbered 4, after V lost 5 bases and J lost 5 bases. The CDR3 consists of 14 residues. Germline V gene sequence: CDR1 SGHTA, CDR2 FQGNSA. This CDR3 is CASSPRTGNEKLFF. The CDR3 DNA follows: TGTGCCAGCAGCCCCCGGACAGGGAATGAAAAACTGTTTTTT.

There are many counts of this clonotype. The chain joins TRBV5-6 to TRBJ1-3, with D unclear. V shed 2 bases and J shed 2 bases, with 11 bases lying between them. Germline loops: CDR1 SGHDT, CDR2 YYEEEE. This CDR3 has 15 amino acids. The CDR3 is CASSLLESTGNTIYF. The CDR3 DNA reads as TGTGCCAGCAGCTTACTGGAGTCAACTGGAAACACCATATATTTT.